These 23 T cell receptor beta chains were all obtained from the same sample, sequenced in a study of shared clonotypes between healthy human individuals. Measured with immunoSEQ multiplex PCR; TCRdb has only the in-frame clones, and not every one. The sample records about 500,000 clones, roughly 80% being singletons. The sequenced sample consisted of PBMCs. These receptors were taken from a woman aged 35 to 49 in good health. Some clones in this sample may be carry-over from other donors' samples.

Note on this clone: A far larger clone is one nucleotide away, so this likely arose from a read error. The gene calls are TRBV18 and TRBJ2-3, with TRBD1 matching 7 bases. V trimming: 3 bases; J trimming: 1 base; junction bases outside the gene matches: 7. The CDR3 loop spans 16 amino acids. Per germline, CDR1 KGHSH and CDR2 LQKENI. The CDR3 reads CASSPLIGGGTDTQYF. CDR3 in DNA: TGTGCCAGCTCACCGCTTATAGGGGGCGGCACAGATACGCAGTATTTT.

This rearrangement joins TRBV7-9 to TRBJ2-1; TRBD1 matches at 11 bases. V lost 5 bases to trimming and J lost 5 bases; unmatched junction nucleotides: 5. Germline CDR1 is SEHNR and CDR2 is FQNEAQ (reference sequence). The CDR3 runs 15 residues. In DNA, the CDR3 is TGTGCCAGCAGCCCCGGACAGGGGGCGGACAATGAGCAGTTCTTC. Translating it yields CASSPGQGADNEQFF. Full variable domain (missing parts from reference TRBV7-9 and TRBJ2-1): DTGVSQNPRHKITKRGQNVTFRCDPISEHNRLYWYRQTLGQGPEFLTYFQNEAQLEKSRLLSDRFSAERPKGSFSTLEIQRTEQGDSAMYLCASSPGQGADNEQFFGPGTRLTVL.

The chain uses TRBV28 and TRBJ1-2; D gene unclear. The CDR3 runs to 13 residues. Per germline, CDR1 MDHEN and CDR2 SYDVKM. V was clipped by 6 bases and J by 5 bases, with 13 bases between them. The CDR3 nucleotides read TGTGCCAGCAGCGCCGACCCAGCATATGGCTACACCTTC. Its translation: CASSADPAYGYTF.

This clone was detected only a few times. The chain recombines TRBV28 with TRBJ1-5; D ambiguous. Germline CDR1 MDHEN, CDR2 SYDVKM. Trimming pared 7 bases from V and 4 bases from J, leaving 5 bases between. CDR3 length equals 11 residues. The CDR3 is CASTNNQPQHF. The CDR3 region has the DNA TGTGCCAGCACCAATAATCAGCCCCAGCATTTT.

The V gene is TRBV9, the J gene TRBJ2-3; TRBD2 agrees at 9 bases. The junction had 12 bases not matched to a gene; V was cut back by 4 bases and J by 3 bases. CDR3 size: 17 residues. Germline CDR1 is SGDLS and CDR2 is YYNGEE. CDR3 sequence reads: CASSKAGGGPVTDTQYF. The DNA for the CDR3 is TGTGCCAGCAGCAAAGCGGGGGGAGGGCCGGTAACAGATACGCAGTATTTT.

The J gene is TRBJ2-5, the V gene TRBV18; 9 bases fit TRBD1. CDR3 length: 15 amino acids. CDR1 is KGHSH, CDR2 LQKENI, per germline. V lost 0 bases, J lost 10 bases, and 9 bases stayed unmatched. CDR3 DNA: TGTGCCAGCTCACCACCGTGGACAGGGGAAATTGGCCAGTACTTC. It encodes CASSPPWTGEIGQYF.

The rearrangement joins TRBV5-1 to TRBJ1-1, with no clear D. The CDR3 is 15 residues long. Looked up from germline, CDR1 is SGHRS and CDR2 is YFSETQ. V was clipped by 4 bases and J by 1 base, with 14 bases between them. The CDR3 nucleotides read TGCGCCAGCAGCATCCGGACGGTGGGGAACACTGAAGCTTTCTTT. As protein: CASSIRTVGNTEAFF. Full variable domain (missing parts from reference TRBV5-1 and TRBJ1-1): KAGVTQTPRYLIKTRGQQVTLSCSPISGHRSVSWYQQTPGQGLQFLFEYFSETQRNKGNFPGRFSGRQFSNSRSEMNVSTLELGDSALYLCASSIRTVGNTEAFFGQGTRLTVV.

This clone was counted a few times. One base separates it from a far larger clone, so it is likely a read error. V gene TRBV29-1 combines with J gene TRBJ1-5, with D uncertain. Looked up from germline, CDR1 is SQVTM and CDR2 is ANQGSEA. Trimming removed 4 bases at V and 2 bases at J, with 12 bases between. The CDR3 extends over 14 amino acids. CDR3 protein: CSVGVGSGNQPQHF. The CDR3 DNA follows: TGCAGCGTTGGGGTGGGGAGCGGCAATCAGCCCCAGCATTTT.

The V gene is TRBV19, the J gene TRBJ2-3; D may be TRBD2 (6 bases). The germline CDR1 and CDR2 sequences are LNHDA and SQIVND (reference sequence). V shed 4 bases and J shed 6 bases, with 14 bases lying between them. The CDR3 is 14 residues long. In nucleotides, the CDR3 is TGTGCCAGTAGTAGGGACCCCCTAGCGGATACGCAGTATTTT. Translated: CASSRDPLADTQYF.

V is TRBV6-5 and J is TRBJ2-7; D call uncertain. Germline-derived CDR1 and CDR2 are MNHEY and SVGAGI. The germline V and J ends were trimmed by 2 bases and 7 bases, with 6 bases remaining between them. CDR3 length equals 11 residues. The CDR3 here is CASSYGREQYF. For the CDR3, the DNA is TGTGCCAGCAGTTACGGTCGAGAGCAGTACTTC.

The chain uses TRBV28 and TRBJ1-2; 8 nucleotides line up with TRBD1. Looked up from germline, CDR1 is MDHEN and CDR2 is SYDVKM. Trimming took 7 bases from V and 4 from J; bases not matched to a gene: 5. CDR3 length: 13 residues. As DNA, the CDR3 is TGTGCCAGCAACCAGGGGGCCCTCTATGGCTACACCTTC. Amino acids: CASNQGALYGYTF.

The chain couples TRBV6-5 to TRBJ2-7, with 8 bases matching TRBD1. After removal of 6 bases from V and 3 bases from J, the junction contained 4 bases not matched to a gene. The germline gives CDR1 MNHEY, CDR2 SVGAGI. The CDR3 runs 13 residues. The CDR3 here is CASSQGAGYEQYF. The CDR3 DNA sequence: TGTGCCAGCAGCCAGGGGGCTGGCTACGAGCAGTACTTC.

This chain links TRBV19 with TRBJ2-7; D perhaps matches TRBD1 (6 bases). CDR1 and CDR2 (germline): LNHDA, SQIVND (reference sequence). The CDR3 length is 14 residues. Trimming shortened V by 6 bases and J by 1 base, and 13 bases separated the two germline ends. In DNA form, the CDR3 reads TGTGCCAGTAGACATGACAGGTATTCCTACGAGCAGTACTTC. This gives the protein CASRHDRYSYEQYF.

The CDR3 region has the DNA TGCGCCAGCAGCCTCACCGGGACACCAAATAATTCACCCCTCCACTTT. Translated: CASSLTGTPNNSPLHF. This rearrangement joins TRBV5-1 to TRBJ1-6; TRBD1 might be the D (6 bases). The ends were cut back, 4 bases at V and 5 bases at J, with 16 bases in the middle. Germline CDR1 and CDR2: SGHRS and YFSETQ. The CDR3 consists of 16 residues. Filled out from reference TRBV5-1 and TRBJ1-6, the complete variable domain reads KAGVTQTPRYLIKTRGQQVTLSCSPISGHRSVSWYQQTPGQGLQFLFEYFSETQRNKGNFPGRFSGRQFSNSRSEMNVSTLELGDSALYLCASSLTGTPNNSPLHFGNGTRLTVT.

Only a few counts were recorded for this clone. The chain carries TRBV11-3 and TRBJ2-1; TRBD2 is a possible D gene (6 bases). Germline V gene sequence: CDR1 SGHNT, CDR2 YENEEA. This CDR3 has 15 amino acids. Trimming pared 6 bases from V and 4 bases from J, leaving 16 bases between. CDR3 sequence reads: CASSKTREAYNEQFF. In DNA, the CDR3 is TGTGCCAGCAGTAAAACTAGGGAGGCGTACAATGAGCAGTTCTTC.

CDR3 protein: CASSVEGTTGELFF. In DNA, the CDR3 is TGTGCCAGCAGCGTAGAAGGGACCACCGGGGAGCTGTTTTTT. The V call is TRBV9, the J call TRBJ2-2; D might be TRBD1 or TRBD2, each matching 5 bases. Between the trimmed V and J ends, which lost 0 bases and 4 bases, there was a span of 7 bases. CDR1 and CDR2 from the germline V gene are SGDLS and YYNGEE. The CDR3 is made up of 14 amino acids.

There are a few counts of this clone. The chain has TRBV29-1 and TRBJ1-2, with a weak D call TRBD1 (5 bases). Germline lookup yields CDR1 SQVTM and CDR2 ANQGSEA. V was pared by 2 bases and J by 5 bases, with 12 bases between. This CDR3 is 13 amino acids long. CDR3 in DNA: TGCAGCGTTGAACTCGGGGGACCTTATGGCTACACCTTC. Its translation is CSVELGGPYGYTF.

Worth noting for this clone: A single base is all that separates this from a far larger clone, so a read error is likely. The chain joins TRBV4-2 to TRBJ2-7; 7 bases are a match to TRBD2. This CDR3 comprises 17 residues. CDR1 is LGHNA and CDR2 is YNFKEQ in the germline V gene. The CDR3 reads CASSQSVSREILYGQYF. The CDR3 DNA reads TGTGCCAGCAGCCAATCGGTATCGCGGGAGATTCTCTACGGGCAGTACTTC.

This clone was picked up a small number of times. The chain carries TRBV30 and TRBJ2-1; D is possibly TRBD2 (6 bases). Between the trimmed V and J ends, which lost 0 bases and 5 bases, there was a span of 14 bases. The CDR3 has 15 residues. Germline CDR1 GTSNPN, CDR2 SVGIG (reference sequence). CDR3 nucleotides: TGTGCCTGGAGTGTGTCGTGGGAGGACAACAATGAGCAGTTCTTC. It encodes CAWSVSWEDNNEQFF.

A word on this clone: Since a far larger clone is one base different, this is likely a read error. The rearrangement uses TRBV30 and TRBJ2-5; the D gene is possibly TRBD1 (6 bases). The DNA end lines up better with TRBJ2-7; the J call may be wrong. Germline assignment: CDR1 GTSNPN and CDR2 SVGIG (reference sequence). The CDR3 is 12 amino acids. The CDR3 DNA follows: TGTGCCACAAGGACAGCATGGTACGAGCAGTACTTC. Amino acids: CATRTAWYEQYF.

Remarks on this clone: Germline is not matched at one junction end, which may reflect a read error. This chain links TRBV7-7 with TRBJ2-2; the D call may be TRBD1 or TRBD2 (6 bases each). Germline V gene data show CDR1 as SSHAT and CDR2 as FNYEAQ (reference sequence). The CDR3 has 15 amino acids. CDR3 sequence (DNA): TGTGCTAGCAGCACAAACTTAGGGGGGTCCGGGGAGCTGTTTTTT. Amino acid sequence: CASSTNLGGSGELFF. Using reference TRBV7-7 and TRBJ2-2 for the parts outside the CDR3, the full variable domain is GAGVSQSPRYKVTKRGQDVTLRCDPISSHATLYWYQQALGQGPEFLTYFNYEAQPDKSGLPSDRFSAERPEGSISTLTIQRTEQRDSAMYRCASSTNLGGSGELFFGEGSRLTVL.

CDR3 sequence reads: CASSYVRAGNTIYF. The CDR3 region has the DNA TGTGCCAGCAGTTACGTACGGGCTGGAAACACCATATATTTT. The genes are TRBV6-5 and TRBJ1-3; the D is unclear. CDR3 length: 14 residues. V gave up 2 bases and J gave up 2 bases, with 7 bases separating them. Germline loops: CDR1 MNHEY, CDR2 SVGAGI.

V and J are TRBV6-5 and TRBJ2-7, with D possibly matching TRBD2 (5 bases). The CDR3 spans 12 residues. Per germline, CDR1 MNHEY and CDR2 SVGAGI. Trimming removed 8 bases from V and 2 bases from J, with 10 bases in between. This CDR3 is CASRGSAYEQYF. DNA for the CDR3: TGTGCCAGCCGAGGGTCAGCCTACGAGCAGTACTTC.